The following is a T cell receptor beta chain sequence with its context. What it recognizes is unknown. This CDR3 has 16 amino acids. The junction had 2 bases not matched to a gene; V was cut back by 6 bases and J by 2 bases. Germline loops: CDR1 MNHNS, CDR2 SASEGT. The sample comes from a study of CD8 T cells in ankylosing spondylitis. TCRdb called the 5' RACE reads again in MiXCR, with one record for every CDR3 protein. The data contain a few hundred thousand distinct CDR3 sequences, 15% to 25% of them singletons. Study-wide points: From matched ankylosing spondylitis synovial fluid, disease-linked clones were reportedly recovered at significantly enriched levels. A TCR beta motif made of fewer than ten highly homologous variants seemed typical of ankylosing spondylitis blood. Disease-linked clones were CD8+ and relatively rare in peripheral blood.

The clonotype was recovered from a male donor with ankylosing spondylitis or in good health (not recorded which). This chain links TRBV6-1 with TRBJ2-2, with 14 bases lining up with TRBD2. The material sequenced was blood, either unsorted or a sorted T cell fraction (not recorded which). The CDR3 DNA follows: TGTGCCAGCAGCGGGACTAGCGGGAGTAACACCGGGGAGCTGTTTTTT. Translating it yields CASSGTSGSNTGELFF.